A selection of T cell receptor beta chains follows, all from one sample in a study of blood T cell repertoires in COVID-19. Some clones are missing from TCRdb's copy, which holds only in-frame ones; the method was immunoSEQ multiplex PCR. The sample consists of a few hundred thousand clones, more than 75% of them appearing once. Input material: PBMCs or T cells enriched from blood (not recorded which). The receptor source for this set is a woman between 18 and 29 years old who had recovered from COVID-19. The CDR3 runs from the conserved cysteine through the conserved F or W. Fields, in order: D gene, CDR3 length, clone size, J gene, V gene, CDR3 protein, CDR3 DNA. D genes are given only for firm matches. Clone sizes are given selectively: once, few, many, or a class where the clone is expanded.

TRBD2	14	few	TRBJ2-4	TRBV11-2	CASTPGEGGNIQYF	TGTGCCAGCACCCCCGGAGAGGGAGGGAACATTCAGTACTTC
TRBD2	16	-	TRBJ2-1	TRBV5-5	CASSLVPGGPYNEQFF	TGTGCCAGCAGCTTGGTTCCGGGGGGGCCCTACAATGAGCAGTTCTTC
-	13	-	TRBJ2-5	TRBV19	CASRHQGQETQYF	TGTGCCAGTAGGCACCAGGGACAAGAGACCCAGTACTTC
-	16	-	TRBJ1-2	TRBV5-1	CASSFQASGPIYGYTF	TGCGCCAGCAGCTTTCAAGCTTCAGGTCCCATCTATGGCTACACCTTC
TRBD1	15	-	TRBJ2-3	TRBV7-6	CASSFTGGPTDTQYF	TGTGCCAGCAGTTTCACAGGGGGCCCCACAGATACGCAGTATTTT
TRBD2	16	-	TRBJ2-7	TRBV15	CATSREGAGDTYEQYF	TGTGCCACCAGCAGAGAAGGAGCGGGGGACACCTACGAGCAGTACTTC
-	15	-	TRBJ1-4	TRBV7-2	CASSLVGFGGEKLFF	TGTGCCAGCAGCTTAGTAGGATTCGGAGGGGAAAAACTGTTTTTT
-	14	-	TRBJ2-1	TRBV7-3	CASSLTSSDNEQFF	TGTGCCAGCAGCTTAACTAGCTCCGACAATGAGCAGTTCTTC
-	16	-	TRBJ1-2	TRBV20-1	CSASLSYGGAGAGYTF	TGCAGTGCTAGTTTGTCATATGGGGGCGCCGGGGCTGGCTACACCTTC
-	16	-	TRBJ1-2	TRBV5-4	CASSPPWGRDDYGYTF	TGTGCCAGCAGCCCCCCATGGGGGAGGGACGACTATGGCTACACCTTC
TRBD2	15	-	TRBJ2-7	TRBV5-1	CASSLVLAASYEQYF	TGCGCCAGCAGCTTGGTACTAGCGGCGTCCTACGAGCAGTACTTC
TRBD1	19	few	TRBJ2-2	TRBV15	CATSRLDRAQFPHTGELFF	TGTGCCACCAGCAGACTGGACAGGGCTCAATTCCCGCACACCGGGGAGCTGTTTTTT
-	16	-	TRBJ2-5	TRBV7-7	CASSPGVGYGEETQYF	TGTGCCAGCAGCCCCGGCGTTGGGTACGGGGAAGAGACCCAGTACTTC
-	16	-	TRBJ1-3	TRBV2	CASSEGVVGTSLTPYF	TGTGCCAGCAGTGAAGGAGTCGTAGGGACTTCCCTTACCCCATATTTT
-	19	-	TRBJ1-3	TRBV21-1	CASSKPLKSQLSSGNTIYF	TGTGCCAGCAGCAAACCCCTCAAGAGTCAATTATCCTCTGGAAACACCATATATTTT
-	14	-	TRBJ1-1	TRBV27	CASSLSRVNTEAFF	TGTGCCAGCAGTTTATCCAGGGTGAACACTGAAGCTTTCTTT
TRBD1	14	-	TRBJ2-1	TRBV19	CASSKATGVNEQFF	TGTGCCAGTAGTAAGGCGACAGGGGTTAATGAGCAGTTCTTC
TRBD1	16	-	TRBJ1-1	TRBV19	CASSGRTGDLGNEVFF	TGTGCCAGTAGTGGACGGACAGGGGACTTGGGCAATGAAGTTTTCTTT
TRBD1	15	-	TRBJ2-7	TRBV7-8	CASSPFGTGEYEQYF	TGTGCCAGCAGCCCCTTCGGGACAGGGGAATACGAGCAGTACTTC
TRBD1	15	once	TRBJ1-1	TRBV7-9	CASSLEPGGDGMAFF	TGTGCCAGCAGCTTAGAGCCAGGGGGCGACGGAATGGCTTTCTTT
-	16	-	TRBJ2-7	TRBV7-6	CASSLGGLAGVEGQYF	TGTGCCAGCAGCTTAGGAGGTTTGGCTGGAGTCGAAGGGCAGTACTTC
TRBD1	19	few	TRBJ1-6	TRBV15	CATSRDLNLRTGDNSPLHF	TGTGCCACCAGCAGAGATTTGAACCTCCGGACAGGGGATAATTCACCCCTCCACTTT
TRBD1	14	once	TRBJ2-7	TRBV29-1	CSVTGTGISYEQYF	TGCAGCGTCACCGGGACAGGGATCTCCTACGAGCAGTACTTC
-	13	-	TRBJ2-7	TRBV19	CASSGGSSYEQYF	TGTGCCAGTAGTGGTGGCAGTTCCTACGAGCAGTACTTC
TRBD1	14	-	TRBJ1-2	TRBV27	CASSLDRATYGYTF	TGTGCCAGCAGTCTCGACAGGGCTACCTATGGCTACACCTTC
-	13	-	TRBJ2-2	TRBV7-8	CASSLRSTGELFF	TGTGCCAGCAGCTTAAGGAGTACCGGGGAGCTGTTTTTT
TRBD1	14	-	TRBJ1-2	TRBV2	CASSGTGGASGYTF	TGTGCCAGCAGTGGGACAGGGGGCGCGAGTGGCTACACCTTC
-	14	-	TRBJ2-7	TRBV10-3	CAISELPEPGEQYF	TGTGCCATCAGTGAGTTACCCGAACCGGGCGAGCAGTACTTC
TRBD2	15	-	TRBJ2-7	TRBV6-2/TRBV6-3	CASSFDLAGLYEQYF	TGTGCCAGCAGTTTCGATCTAGCGGGACTCTACGAGCAGTACTTC
TRBD1	18	-	TRBJ1-2	TRBV7-8	CASSLTLTTGGANYGYTF	TGTGCCAGCAGCTTAACCCTCACGACAGGGGGCGCTAACTATGGCTACACCTTC
TRBD1	15	-	TRBJ1-1	TRBV19	CASKRMTGGDTEAFF	TGTGCCAGTAAAAGGATGACAGGGGGGGACACTGAAGCTTTCTTT
-	16	-	TRBJ1-2	TRBV28	CASSLAGVMANYGYTF	TGTGCCAGCAGTTTGGCAGGGGTGATGGCTAACTATGGCTACACCTTC
-	15	-	TRBJ2-5	TRBV11-2	CASSLTLASPETQYF	TGTGCCAGCAGCTTAACCCTAGCTTCCCCAGAGACCCAGTACTTC
TRBD2	11	-	TRBJ2-3	TRBV7-9	CASSSTSAKYF	TGTGCCAGCAGCTCGACTAGCGCGAAGTATTTT
-	15	-	TRBJ1-1	TRBV5-5	CASSFGGIGNTEAFF	TGTGCCAGCAGCTTCGGGGGGATTGGGAACACTGAAGCTTTCTTT
TRBD1	13	-	TRBJ1-1	TRBV6-5	CASSYGTDTEAFF	TGTGCCAGCAGTTACGGGACAGACACTGAAGCTTTCTTT
-	11	-	TRBJ2-7	TRBV3-1/TRBV3-2	CASSQEEAQYF	TGTGCCAGCAGCCAGGAGGAGGCTCAGTACTTC
-	15	-	TRBJ2-6	TRBV15	CATSRTDSGANVLTF	TGTGCCACCAGCAGGACAGACTCTGGGGCCAACGTCCTGACTTTC
-	11	-	TRBJ1-1	TRBV30	CAWRAGSEAFF	TGTGCCTGGAGGGCGGGGAGTGAAGCTTTCTTT
-	14	-	TRBJ1-1	TRBV10-1	CASSETPSKTEAFF	TGCGCCAGCAGTGAGACACCTTCGAAGACTGAAGCTTTCTTT
-	14	-	TRBJ1-5	TRBV30	CAWSAGTYNQPQHF	TGTGCCTGGAGTGCCGGGACTTACAATCAGCCCCAGCATTTT
-	14	-	TRBJ2-7	TRBV30	CAWSVVGGAGEQYF	TGTGCCTGGAGTGTAGTTGGCGGGGCGGGAGAGCAGTACTTC
TRBD1	16	-	TRBJ1-2	TRBV28	CASSLQPGQGAVGYTF	TGTGCCAGCAGTTTACAACCGGGACAGGGAGCGGTAGGCTACACCTTC
TRBD2	14	-	TRBJ2-2	TRBV2	CASSQSGATGELFF	TGTGCCAGCAGCCAAAGCGGGGCTACCGGGGAGCTGTTTTTT
-	15	-	TRBJ1-3	TRBV6-5	CASSSTRVSGNTIYF	TGTGCCAGCAGCTCCACCAGGGTCTCTGGAAACACCATATATTTT
TRBD1	15	-	TRBJ1-1	TRBV10-3	CAISMTGGTNTEAFF	TGTGCCATCAGCATGACAGGGGGCACGAACACTGAAGCTTTCTTT
TRBD2	15	-	TRBJ2-1	TRBV19	CASTRSGSSYNEQFF	TGTGCCAGTACCCGTAGCGGGAGCTCCTACAATGAGCAGTTCTTC
-	14	-	TRBJ1-1	TRBV7-9	CASERREENTEAFF	TGTGCCAGCGAGAGACGGGAAGAGAACACTGAAGCTTTCTTT
TRBD1	15	-	TRBJ1-1	TRBV11-3	CASSTGGAESTEAFF	TGTGCCAGCAGCACAGGGGGCGCGGAAAGCACTGAAGCTTTCTTT
-	13	-	TRBJ1-6	TRBV10-3	CAISDEGDSPLHF	TGTGCCATCAGTGACGAGGGTGATTCACCCCTCCACTTT
TRBD1	14	-	TRBJ2-7	TRBV19	CASSIAQGGHEQYF	TGTGCCAGTAGTATAGCCCAAGGGGGCCACGAGCAGTACTTC
TRBD1	17	-	TRBJ1-2	TRBV5-1	CASSPGTGGRMYYGYTF	TGCGCCAGCAGCCCCGGGACAGGGGGCCGGATGTACTATGGCTACACCTTC
TRBD1	16	-	TRBJ2-1	TRBV7-9	CASSPRSGQGYNEQFF	TGTGCCAGCAGCCCGCGCTCGGGACAGGGCTACAATGAGCAGTTCTTC
TRBD1	15	-	TRBJ1-1	TRBV5-6	CASSWTGGLNKEAFF	TGTGCCAGCAGCTGGACAGGAGGTCTGAACAAGGAAGCTTTCTTT
-	14	-	TRBJ2-7	TRBV10-1	CASSESAVPYEQYF	TGCGCCAGCAGTGAATCGGCGGTCCCCTACGAGCAGTACTTC
-	15	-	TRBJ2-3	TRBV24-1	CATSDLSRGTDTQYF	TGTGCCACCAGTGATTTGTCTAGAGGGACAGATACGCAGTATTTT